These 27 T cell receptor beta chains originate from one sample sequenced in a study of blood T cell repertoires in COVID-19. The assay was immunoSEQ multiplex PCR, and TCRdb's table has in-frame clones only and misses some. The sample includes around 150,000 clones, roughly 81% seen only once; the top ten take about 3.7%. The sequencing sample was made of PBMCs or T cells enriched from blood (not recorded which). The receptors originated from a woman aged 50 to 60 with acute COVID-19.

CDR3 nucleotides: TGTGCCAGCAGCTCGAGGGGGGGTGATGAGCAGTTCTTC. This sequence encodes CASSSRGGDEQFF. The chain combines TRBV7-2 with TRBJ2-1; the D gene is possibly TRBD2 (7 bases). The V gene lost 4 bases and the J gene lost 8 bases, with 12 bases spanning the gap. The CDR3 covers 13 residues. Per germline, CDR1 SGHTA and CDR2 FQGNSA.

This clone was counted a few times. The chain employs TRBV5-1 and TRBJ1-3, with no clear D. The CDR3 length is 13 residues. Germline CDR1 reads SGHRS; CDR2 reads YFSETQ. The V end lost 4 bases, the J end lost 3 bases, and 8 bases lay between the germline ends. The CDR3 coding sequence is TGCGCCAGCAGCCCTATAAGTGGAAACACCATATATTTT. This gives the protein CASSPISGNTIYF.

The chain is built from TRBV7-2 and TRBJ1-3; TRBD1 matches at 7 bases. V gave up 5 bases and J gave up 9 bases; unmatched junction bases: 4. The CDR3 length is 12 residues. Germline V lookup: CDR1 SGHTA, CDR2 FQGNSA. CDR3: CASSTNRGTIYF. The CDR3 bases are TGTGCCAGCAGCACAAACAGGGGCACCATATATTTT.

In the case of this clone: The sample holds other DNA sequences that translate to the same CDR3. The J gene is TRBJ2-5, the V gene TRBV6-1; 10 bases match TRBD1. Germline V gene lookup returns CDR1 MNHNS and CDR2 SASEGT. Trimming removed 4 bases from V and 4 bases from J; junction bases left unmatched: 12. The CDR3 spans 17 residues. DNA of the CDR3: TGTGCCAGCAGTGCCAACGGCCCGGGACAGGGGCCAGAGACCCAGTACTTC. Its translation is CASSANGPGQGPETQYF.

This rearrangement joins TRBV27 to TRBJ1-6; D not resolved. Trimming took off 2 bases at V and 0 bases at J, with 14 bases between the two ends. The germline gives CDR1 MNHEY, CDR2 SMNVEV (reference sequence). The CDR3 loop spans 18 amino acids. The CDR3, as DNA: TGTGCCAGCAGTTTACGACCAGGCGTCAGCTCCTATAATTCACCCCTCCACTTT. Translation gives CASSLRPGVSSYNSPLHF.

The table lists this clone with a few counts. The gene calls are TRBV2 and TRBJ2-3; the D gene is possibly TRBD1 (6 bases). The CDR3 runs to 16 residues. Germline lookup yields CDR1 SNHLY and CDR2 FYNNEI. V was shortened by 2 bases and J by 2 bases, with 14 bases between the two germline ends. As DNA, the CDR3 is TGTGCCAGCAGTGAAACAGGGTACGTGGTCACAGATACGCAGTATTTT. It codes for CASSETGYVVTDTQYF.

This clone appeared once. V is TRBV11-3 and J is TRBJ2-7; D unresolved. The CDR3 consists of 13 residues. From germline, CDR1 is SGHNT and CDR2 YENEEA. Trimming took off 2 bases at V and 6 bases at J, with 11 bases between the two ends. The CDR3 bases are TGTGCCAGCAGCTTAAACATGGTCTCCGAGCAGTACTTC. Translating it yields CASSLNMVSEQYF.

This chain uses TRBV7-2 with TRBJ1-5; D is possibly TRBD1 (5 bases). The CDR3 length is 15 residues. V was shortened by 7 bases and J by 4 bases, with 17 bases between the two germline ends. CDR1 SGHTA and CDR2 FQGNSA come from the germline V gene. CDR3 sequence: CASTSPGLPNQPQHF. DNA of the CDR3: TGTGCCAGCACCAGTCCGGGACTCCCTAATCAGCCCCAGCATTTT. Combining the CDR3 with reference TRBV7-2 and TRBJ1-5 gives the whole variable domain GAGVSQSPSNKVTEKGKDVELRCDPISGHTALYWYRQSLGQGLEFLIYFQGNSAPDKSGLPSDRFSAERTGGSVSTLTIQRTQQEDSAVYLCASTSPGLPNQPQHFGDGTRLSIL.

The genes are TRBV19 and TRBJ2-1; D is unclear. The V end was cut by 3 bases, the J end by 8 bases, with 8 bases between. This CDR3 contains 12 residues. From germline, CDR1 is LNHDA and CDR2 SQIVND (reference sequence). In DNA form, the CDR3 reads TGTGCCAGTAGTATGAAAGAGGATGAGCAGTTCTTC. This codes for CASSMKEDEQFF.

The chain uses TRBV21-1 and TRBJ1-5; no check of the table's D call, TRBD1, against the DNA was made. TRBV21-1 is annotated as a pseudogene. The CDR3 covers 19 residues. The CDR3 sequence: CASSKGGRGHRYSNQPQHF. CDR3 in DNA: TGTGCCAGCAGCAAAGGAGGCAGGGGGCATCGGTATAGCAATCAGCCCCAGCATTTT.

V gene TRBV5-6 combines with J gene TRBJ2-5, with TRBD1 as a possible D gene (6 bases). V lost 3 bases, J lost 2 bases, and 17 bases lay in between. Germline values: CDR1 SGHDT, CDR2 YYEEEE. CDR3 length: 16 amino acids. The CDR3 DNA sequence: TGTGCCAGCAGCTCCTTAGACAGGATTACTCAAGAGACCCAGTACTTC. The encoded protein is CASSSLDRITQETQYF.

The J gene is TRBJ2-1, the V gene TRBV24-1, with D possibly TRBD1 on 6 matching bases. Per the germline V gene, CDR1 is KGHDR and CDR2 is SFDVKD. The V gene lost 4 bases and the J gene lost 0 bases, with 15 bases spanning the gap. The CDR3 length is 17 residues. CDR3 coding DNA: TGTGCCACCAGTGACCACCAAGGCAGGGGCTCCTACAATGAGCAGTTCTTC. Its translation is CATSDHQGRGSYNEQFF.

V and J are TRBV5-1 and TRBJ2-5; TRBD1 matches 8 bases. CDR1 and CDR2 (germline): SGHRS, YFSETQ. The CDR3 consists of 14 residues. V was clipped by 3 bases and J by 1 base; unmatched bases: 2. The CDR3, as DNA: TGCGCCAGCAGCTACACAGGGGGCCAAGAGACCCAGTACTTC. Translation: CASSYTGGQETQYF.

This chain links TRBV19 with TRBJ1-5, with a tentative D call TRBD1 (6 bases). Germline V gene data show CDR1 as LNHDA and CDR2 as SQIVND (reference sequence). Trimming left V 4 bases short and J 1 base short, with 11 bases between. This CDR3 has 15 residues. The CDR3 DNA reads TGTGCCAGTAGTAGCAGGGGAACAAGCAATCAGCCCCAGCATTTT. This codes for CASSSRGTSNQPQHF. Supplemented by reference TRBV19 and TRBJ1-5, the full variable domain reads DGGITQSPKYLFRKEGQNVTLSCEQNLNHDAMYWYRQDPGQGLRLIYYSQIVNDFQKGDIAEGYSVSREKKESFPLTVTSAQKNPTAFYLCASSSRGTSNQPQHFGDGTRLSIL.

This clone appeared a single time. The chain recombines TRBV15 with TRBJ2-5; TRBD1 agrees at 9 bases. Looked up from germline, CDR1 is LNHNV and CDR2 is YYDKDF (reference sequence). V shed 0 bases, J shed 0 bases, and the junction held 5 bases outside the gene matches. The CDR3 is 17 amino acids. The CDR3 loop is CATSRDDRGGYQETQYF. The CDR3 DNA sequence: TGTGCCACCAGCAGAGATGACAGGGGGGGATACCAAGAGACCCAGTACTTC.

The rearrangement links TRBV5-4 to TRBJ2-1, with TRBD1 matching 8 bases. The ends lost 2 bases at V and 9 bases at J; junction bases unmatched: 10. Looked up from germline, CDR1 is SGHNT and CDR2 is YYREEE (reference sequence). The CDR3 has 15 residues. The CDR3 nucleotides read TGTGCCAGCAGCTTTTTTAGGACAGGGTATGGTGAGCAGTTCTTC. It is translated as CASSFFRTGYGEQFF.

V usage is TRBV18 and J usage is TRBJ2-1, with D possibly TRBD1 on 5 matching bases. The V gene's germline CDR1 is KGHSH and CDR2 LQKENI. The CDR3 covers 13 residues. V was pared by 3 bases and J by 6 bases, with 9 bases between. CDR3 nucleotides: TGTGCCAGCTCACCCCTCCAGGGCAATGAGCAGTTCTTC. Amino acid sequence: CASSPLQGNEQFF.

V is TRBV10-1 and J is TRBJ2-2; 7 bases are a match to TRBD2. Germline values: CDR1 WNHNN, CDR2 SYGVQD (reference sequence). V gave up 6 bases and J gave up 1 base; unmatched junction bases: 2. This CDR3 is 14 amino acids long. Here the CDR3 reads CASRSGMNTGELFF. CDR3 DNA: TGCGCCAGCAGAAGCGGGATGAACACCGGGGAGCTGTTTTTT.

The CDR3, as DNA: TGTGCCAGCAGTGAGCGGACAGGGAGTGATGGCTACACCTTC. Translation: CASSERTGSDGYTF. The chain carries TRBV25-1 and TRBJ1-2; TRBD1 aligns across 8 bases. The germline CDR1 and CDR2 sequences are MGHDK and SYGVNS. Unmatched junction bases numbered 6, after V lost 3 bases and J lost 6 bases. The CDR3 runs 14 residues.

The chain links TRBV6-5 to TRBJ2-1; 9 nucleotides line up with TRBD2. The CDR3 runs 15 residues. The J segment lost 10 bases and the V segment lost 2 bases, leaving 9 bases of the junction unmatched. Germline V gives CDR1 MNHEY, CDR2 SVGAGI. CDR3 bases: TGTGCCAGCAGTTACGGATCTAGCGGGATGGAAGAGCAGTTCTTC. Translating gives CASSYGSSGMEEQFF.

This clone appeared a few times. This chain links TRBV6-4 with TRBJ2-1, with unresolved D. The germline V gene has CDR1 MRHNA and CDR2 SNTAGT. There are 12 residues in the CDR3. The V and J ends lost 2 bases and 9 bases respectively, with 8 bases between them. CDR3 amino acids: CASSDLKSEQFF. The DNA of the CDR3 is TGTGCCAGCAGTGACCTGAAGAGTGAGCAGTTCTTC.

This clone has just a few counts. V is TRBV5-4 and J is TRBJ2-5, with TRBD2 matching over 12 bases. CDR1 is SGHNT, CDR2 YYREEE, per germline (reference sequence). V was clipped by 4 bases and J by 3 bases; unmatched bases: 13. The CDR3 consists of 18 residues. CDR3 residues: CASSGGLAGVGREETQYF. CDR3 DNA: TGTGCCAGCAGCGGGGGACTAGCGGGCGTGGGGCGGGAAGAGACCCAGTACTTC.

V and J are TRBV27 and TRBJ1-4, with TRBD1 matching 8 bases. The germline V gene encodes CDR1 MNHEY and CDR2 SMNVEV (reference sequence). The V segment lost 5 bases and the J segment 3 bases; nucleotides outside the gene matches: 11. The CDR3 has 17 residues. The CDR3 region has the DNA TGTGCCAGCAGTCTCGACAGGGGTGCGGCTTCTAATGAAAAACTGTTTTTT. This translates into CASSLDRGAASNEKLFF.

This chain uses TRBV2 with TRBJ2-2; 9 bases fit TRBD1. The CDR3 runs 15 residues. Germline V CDR1 and CDR2: SNHLY, FYNNEI. The V gene end was trimmed by 8 bases and the J gene end by 6 bases; junction bases not matched to a gene: 10. This CDR3 reads CASGFGDRVAGELFF. In DNA form, the CDR3 reads TGTGCCAGCGGTTTTGGGGACAGGGTGGCCGGGGAGCTGTTTTTT.

The gene calls are TRBV9 and TRBJ1-2; weak D call: TRBD1 (5 bases). The germline V gene has CDR1 SGDLS and CDR2 YYNGEE. Trimming stripped 4 bases from V and 5 bases from J, with 18 bases between. This CDR3 has 15 residues. CDR3 coding DNA: TGTGCCAGCAGCTCAGACAGTCACTCCCTATATGGCTACACCTTC. Its translation is CASSSDSHSLYGYTF.

This chain joins TRBV6-2 or TRBV6-3 and TRBJ2-1, with a tentative D call TRBD2 (6 bases). Per germline, CDR1 MNHEY and CDR2 SVGEGT. This CDR3 comprises 15 residues. V lost 5 bases and J lost 0, with 11 bases in between. This chain's CDR3 is CASSGAGSSYNEQFF. The CDR3 DNA follows: TGTGCCAGCAGTGGGGCGGGGAGCTCCTACAATGAGCAGTTCTTC.

The chain joins TRBV29-1 to TRBJ1-2; D unresolved. This CDR3 has 13 residues. Per germline, CDR1 SQVTM and CDR2 ANQGSEA. Deletions cut 5 bases from V and 0 bases from J, with 10 bases between. The DNA of the CDR3 is TGCAGCGTTCGGGAGCCCACTAACTATGGCTACACCTTC. Translation gives CSVREPTNYGYTF.